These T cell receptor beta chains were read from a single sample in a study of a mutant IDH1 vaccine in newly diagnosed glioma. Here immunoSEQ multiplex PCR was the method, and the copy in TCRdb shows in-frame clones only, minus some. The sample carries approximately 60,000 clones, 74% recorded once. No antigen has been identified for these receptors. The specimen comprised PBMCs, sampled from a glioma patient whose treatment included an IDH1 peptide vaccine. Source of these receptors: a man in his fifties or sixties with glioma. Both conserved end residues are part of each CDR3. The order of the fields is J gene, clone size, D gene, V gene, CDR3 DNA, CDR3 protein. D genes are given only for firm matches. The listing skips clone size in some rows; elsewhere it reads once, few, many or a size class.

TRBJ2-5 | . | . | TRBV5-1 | TGCGCCAGCAGTTATCAACAGGGTCAGGAGACCCAGTACTTC | CASSYQQGQETQYF
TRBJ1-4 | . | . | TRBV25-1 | TGTGCCAGCAGTGACCCGGCCGCTAATGAAAAACTGTTTTTT | CASSDPAANEKLFF
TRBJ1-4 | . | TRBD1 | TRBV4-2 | TGTGCCAGCAGACAGCGGACAGGGGCAAATTATCTGACTAATGAAAAACTGTTTTTT | CASRQRTGANYLTNEKLFF
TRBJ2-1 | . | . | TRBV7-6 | TGTGCCAGCAGCCCAGGCAGCTCCTACAATGAGCAGTTCTTC | CASSPGSSYNEQFF
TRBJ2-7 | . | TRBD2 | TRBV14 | TGTGCCAGCAGCCAAGACCCCGGGACTAGCGGGGTCTACGAGCAGTACTTC | CASSQDPGTSGVYEQYF
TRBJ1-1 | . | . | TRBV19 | TGTGCCAGTAGTATGGGGGGGGTCGGATACACTGAAGCTTTCTTT | CASSMGGVGYTEAFF
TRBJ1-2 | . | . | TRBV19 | TGTGCCAGTAGTATGGTCACATCCGCTAACTATGGCTACACCTTC | CASSMVTSANYGYTF
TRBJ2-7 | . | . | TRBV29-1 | TGCAGCGCGGGGAGCCACTCCTACGAGCAGTACTTC | CSAGSHSYEQYF
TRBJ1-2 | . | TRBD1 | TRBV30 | TGTGCCTACGATACCAGGGGGAAAGGCTACACCTTC | CAYDTRGKGYTF
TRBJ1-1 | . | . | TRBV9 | TGTGCCAGCAGCCCCGATCCGACAGCTTCGAACACTGAAGCTTTCTTT | CASSPDPTASNTEAFF
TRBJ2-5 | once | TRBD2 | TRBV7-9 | TGTGCCAGCAGCTTCACAGCGGGGTTTAACTTC | CASSFTAGFNF
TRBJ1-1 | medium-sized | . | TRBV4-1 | TGCGCCAGCAGCCCAGGGGTCTCCATGAACACTGAAGCTTTCTTT | CASSPGVSMNTEAFF
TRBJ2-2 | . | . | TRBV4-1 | TGCGCCAGCAGCCAAGTTCTCGGCAGGGGCACCGGGGAGCTGTTTTTT | CASSQVLGRGTGELFF
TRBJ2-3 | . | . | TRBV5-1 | TGCGCCAGCAGGGCCACAGATACGCAGTATTTT | CASRATDTQYF
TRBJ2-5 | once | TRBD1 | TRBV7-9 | TGTGCCAGCAGCCAGAGGACAGGGCGGCCAGAGACCCAGTACTTC | CASSQRTGRPETQYF
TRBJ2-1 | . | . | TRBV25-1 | TGTGCCGTCGGGTACAATGAGCAGTTCTTC | CAVGYNEQFF
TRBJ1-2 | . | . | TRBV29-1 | TGCAGCGCCCGACAGGATAACTATGGCTACACCTTC | CSARQDNYGYTF
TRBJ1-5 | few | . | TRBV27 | TGTGCCAGCAGTTTAGGGGCGAGGCAGCCCCAGCATTTT | CASSLGARQPQHF
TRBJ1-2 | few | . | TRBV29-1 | TGCAGCGTTGAAGTTTCAGCAAGATGGACCTTC | CSVEVSARWTF
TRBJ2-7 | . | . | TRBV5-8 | TGTGCCAGCAGCTTGTTCCGGATAACCTACGAGCAGTACTTC | CASSLFRITYEQYF
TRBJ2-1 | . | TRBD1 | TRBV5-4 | TGTGCCAGCACCTCTGAACAGGGACAGGGGATTGAGCAGTTCTTC | CASTSEQGQGIEQFF
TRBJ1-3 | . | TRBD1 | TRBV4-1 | TGCGCCAGCAGCCAAGGGACAGGGGGAAACACCATATATTTT | CASSQGTGGNTIYF
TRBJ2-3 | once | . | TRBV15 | TGTGCCACCAGCAGAGCGGGTGGAGATACGCAGTATTTT | CATSRAGGDTQYF
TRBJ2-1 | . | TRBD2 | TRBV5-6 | TGTGCCAGCAGACCTGGACTAGCGGGGAACAATGAGCAGTTCTTC | CASRPGLAGNNEQFF
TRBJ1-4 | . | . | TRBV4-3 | TGCGCCAGCAGCCAAGTAATCACGGGGCTAGGGAAACTGTTTTTT | CASSQVITGLGKLFF
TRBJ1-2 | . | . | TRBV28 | TGTGCCAGCAGGGAATGGCATGGCTACACCTTC | CASREWHGYTF
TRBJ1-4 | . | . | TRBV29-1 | TGCAGCGCCGAGGGTCCGACTAATGAAAAACTGTTTTTT | CSAEGPTNEKLFF
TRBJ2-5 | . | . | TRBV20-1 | TGCAGTGCTAGTGCCCGGGGTGGCCAGTACTTC | CSASARGGQYF
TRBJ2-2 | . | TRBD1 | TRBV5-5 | TGTGCCAGCAGCTGGGGACAGGGCTCCGGGGAGCTGTTTTTT | CASSWGQGSGELFF
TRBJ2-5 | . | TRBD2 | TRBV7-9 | TGTGCCAGCAGCTTGGGACTAGCGGGGGGAGGAAAGGAGACCCAGTACTTC | CASSLGLAGGGKETQYF
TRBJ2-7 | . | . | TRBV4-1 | TGCGCCAGCAGCCAAGATAAGGGGGGGAGATACGAGCAGTACTTC | CASSQDKGGRYEQYF
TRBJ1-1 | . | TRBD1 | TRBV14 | TGTGCCAGCAGCCAAGTAAGGACAGGGAGCGAAGGCACTGAAGCTTTCTTT | CASSQVRTGSEGTEAFF
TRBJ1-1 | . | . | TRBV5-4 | TGTGCCAGCAGCAAGCCGACCTCCACGGGGACTGAAGCTTTCTTT | CASSKPTSTGTEAFF
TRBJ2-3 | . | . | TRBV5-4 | TGTGCCAGCAGCTCACCCCGGGACTCATCGGGGGATACGCAGTATTTT | CASSSPRDSSGDTQYF
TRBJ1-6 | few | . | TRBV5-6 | TGTGCCAGCAGCTTTGGCCGGACGGTAAATTCACCCCTCCACTTT | CASSFGRTVNSPLHF
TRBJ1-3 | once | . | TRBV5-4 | TGTGCCAGCAGCTTGTGGAGCTCTGGAAACACCATATATTTT | CASSLWSSGNTIYF
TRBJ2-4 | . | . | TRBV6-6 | TGTGCCAGCAGTCTTGGGACGTGGGGGAACATTCAGTACTTC | CASSLGTWGNIQYF
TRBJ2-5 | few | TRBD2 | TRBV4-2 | TGTGCCAGCAGCCCAGGGACTAGCGGGGGGGCCGAGACCCAGTACTTC | CASSPGTSGGAETQYF
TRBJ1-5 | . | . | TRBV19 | TGTGCCAGTAGAGAGGACAGCCCTAGCAATCAGCCCCAGCATTTT | CASREDSPSNQPQHF
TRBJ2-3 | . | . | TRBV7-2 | TGTGCCAGCAGCTTACAGCAGACCACAGATACGCAGTATTTT | CASSLQQTTDTQYF
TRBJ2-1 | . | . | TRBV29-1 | TGCAGCGTTGAAGCGAACGACAATGAGCAGTTCTTC | CSVEANDNEQFF
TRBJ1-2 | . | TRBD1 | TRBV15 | TGTGCCACCAGAGAAAACAGGGGTTTGAACTATGGCTACACCTTC | CATRENRGLNYGYTF
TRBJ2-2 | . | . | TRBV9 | TGTGCCAGCAGCGTAGGGACCGATATCACCGGGGAGCTGTTTTTT | CASSVGTDITGELFF
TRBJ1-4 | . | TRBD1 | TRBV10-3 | TGTGCCATCAGCCCCGGGACAGGAGAAAAACTGTTTTTT | CAISPGTGEKLFF
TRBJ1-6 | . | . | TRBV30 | TGTGCCTGGAGTGTAGAAAACGGATCACCCCTCCACTTT | CAWSVENGSPLHF
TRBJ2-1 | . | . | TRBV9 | TGTGCCAGCAGCGTAGTGTCTACCGTCGGCAATGAGCAGTTCTTC | CASSVVSTVGNEQFF
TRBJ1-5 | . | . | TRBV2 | TGTGCCAGCAGAGCGGACATTTATAGCAATCAGCCCCAGCATTTT | CASRADIYSNQPQHF
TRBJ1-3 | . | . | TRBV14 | TGTGCCAGCAGCCAAGGATGGGACTCTGGAAACACCATATATTTT | CASSQGWDSGNTIYF
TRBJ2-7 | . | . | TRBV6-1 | TGTGCCAGCAGTGAACAGGACGGAAGCTCCTACGAGCAGTACTTC | CASSEQDGSSYEQYF
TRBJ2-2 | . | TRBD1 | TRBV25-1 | TGTGCCACACGGGCCGGGACAGAAAACACCGGGGAGCTGTTTTTT | CATRAGTENTGELFF
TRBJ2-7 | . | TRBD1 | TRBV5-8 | TGTGCCAGCAGCTTGGCTTCAGGGGGCGGCGAGCAGTACTTC | CASSLASGGGEQYF
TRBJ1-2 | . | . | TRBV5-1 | TGCGCCAGCAGCTTAGGGAGCGGGGACGGCTACACCTTC | CASSLGSGDGYTF
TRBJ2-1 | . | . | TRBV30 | TGTGCCTGGGGGGGGGCTCATGAGCAGTTCTTC | CAWGGAHEQFF
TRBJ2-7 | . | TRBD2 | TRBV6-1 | TGTGCCAGCAGTGTTAGCGGGGGGATCTCCTACGAGCAGTACTTC | CASSVSGGISYEQYF